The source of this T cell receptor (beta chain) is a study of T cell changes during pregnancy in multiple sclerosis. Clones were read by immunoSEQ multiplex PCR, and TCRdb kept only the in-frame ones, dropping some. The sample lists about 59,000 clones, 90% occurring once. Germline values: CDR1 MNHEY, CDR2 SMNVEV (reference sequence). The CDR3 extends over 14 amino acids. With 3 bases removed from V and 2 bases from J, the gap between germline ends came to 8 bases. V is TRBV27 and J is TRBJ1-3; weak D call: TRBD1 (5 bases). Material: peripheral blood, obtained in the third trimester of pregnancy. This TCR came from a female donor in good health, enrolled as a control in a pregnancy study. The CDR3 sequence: CASSFAGPGNTIYF. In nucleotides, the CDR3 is TGTGCCAGCAGTTTTGCGGGACCTGGAAACACCATATATTTT.